This entry is about one T cell receptor (beta chain). This could be a read error, since a much larger clone is one nucleotide away. Samples came from axillary lymph nodes draining the breast cancer. One entry per CDR3 protein, called by TCRdb with MiXCR from the multiplex PCR reads. The sample lists 150,000 or so distinct CDR3 sequences; about 34% were seen once. The record originates from a study of breast tumors, draining lymph nodes, adjacent tissues. Trimming left V 6 bases short and J 5 bases short, with 14 bases between. The CDR3 has 14 residues. Per the germline V gene, CDR1 is MNHEY and CDR2 is SVGAGI.

V usage is TRBV6-5 and J usage is TRBJ2-1; no firm D call. The sequence derives from a female donor with breast cancer. Some clones in this sample may be carry-over from other donors' samples. Sequenced: axillary lymph node tissue. The CDR3 DNA follows: TGTGCCAGCAGAACATGGACCGTCCACAATGAGCAGTTCTTC. Protein: CASRTWTVHNEQFF.